The 5 T cell receptor beta chains below all came from one sample that was sequenced in a study of cytomegalovirus exposure and HLA in healthy donors. PCR employed 60 Vbeta and 13 Jbeta primers. TCRdb's copy holds only in-frame clones and misses some; the assay was immunoSEQ multiplex PCR. The sample has around 83,000 clones; roughly 73% are singletons. Input material: PBMCs. These receptors all come from a male donor in good health and CMV-seropositive.

The CDR3 DNA reads as TGTGCCAGCAGCGTAGGGACAGGGATTTTACCGGGACTAGCGGGGTTCCAAGAGACCCAGTACTTC. It translates to CASSVGTGILPGLAGFQETQYF. The gene calls are TRBV9 and TRBJ2-5, with 13 bases lining up with TRBD2. Germline loops: CDR1 SGDLS, CDR2 YYNGEE. This CDR3 spans 22 amino acids. V lost 0 bases and J lost 1; bases outside the gene matches: 18.

A note on this clone: Other nucleotide sequences in the sample specify the same CDR3. The rearrangement uses TRBV7-9 and TRBJ1-4; 11 bases fit TRBD1. The CDR3 is made up of 16 amino acids. Trimming took 5 bases from V and 1 from J; bases not matched to a gene: 3. From germline, CDR1 is SEHNR and CDR2 FQNEAQ (reference sequence). The CDR3 DNA sequence: TGTGCCAGCAGCCCGGGACAGGGGGGAACTAATGAAAAACTGTTTTTT. The encoded protein is CASSPGQGGTNEKLFF. The variable domain in full, with the rest retrieved from reference TRBV7-9 and TRBJ1-4, is DTGVSQNPRHKITKRGQNVTFRCDPISEHNRLYWYRQTLGQGPEFLTYFQNEAQLEKSRLLSDRFSAERPKGSFSTLEIQRTEQGDSAMYLCASSPGQGGTNEKLFFGSGTQLSVL.

V is TRBV6-1 and J is TRBJ1-4; tentative D call: TRBD1 (6 bases). Germline V lookup: CDR1 MNHNS, CDR2 SASEGT. Trimming cost V 7 bases and J 7 bases, with 16 bases left between them. The CDR3 contains 14 residues. This chain's CDR3 is CASTYSGTPEKLFF. The CDR3 nucleotides read TGTGCCAGCACCTATTCCGGGACACCTGAAAAACTGTTTTTT.

This chain joins TRBV19 and TRBJ1-2, with TRBD1 matching 9 bases. V shed 3 bases, J shed 6 bases, and the junction held 8 bases outside the gene matches. Germline CDR1 is LNHDA and CDR2 is SQIVND (reference sequence). This CDR3 contains 15 residues. The CDR3 loop is CASSIEGTGLNGYTF. Here the CDR3 DNA reads TGTGCCAGTAGTATTGAAGGGACAGGGTTGAATGGCTACACCTTC. The complete variable domain, with remaining parts taken from reference TRBV19 and TRBJ1-2, reads DGGITQSPKYLFRKEGQNVTLSCEQNLNHDAMYWYRQDPGQGLRLIYYSQIVNDFQKGDIAEGYSVSREKKESFPLTVTSAQKNPTAFYLCASSIEGTGLNGYTFGSGTRLTVV.

The CDR3 is CASSFGQLTSEQYF. The CDR3 DNA follows: TGTGCCAGCAGCTTTGGACAGCTTACCTCCGAGCAGTACTTC. The chain uses TRBV7-2 and TRBJ2-7; weak D call: TRBD1 (6 bases). Trimming cost V 3 bases and J 6 bases, with 15 bases left between them. From germline, CDR1 is SGHTA and CDR2 FQGNSA. The CDR3 contains 14 residues.